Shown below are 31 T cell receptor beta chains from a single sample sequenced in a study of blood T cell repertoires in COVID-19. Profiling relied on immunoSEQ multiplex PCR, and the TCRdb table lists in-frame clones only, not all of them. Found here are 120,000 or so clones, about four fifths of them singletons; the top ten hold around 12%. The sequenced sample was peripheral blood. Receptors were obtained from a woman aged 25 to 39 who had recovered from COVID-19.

The CDR3 sequence: CASRRQGSTEAFF. The CDR3 DNA is TGTGCCAGCAGGAGACAGGGATCAACTGAAGCTTTCTTT. The chain is built from TRBV9 and TRBJ1-1, with TRBD1 identical over 7 bases. Germline trimming cut 5 bases from V and 5 bases from J; bases unmatched to any gene: 6. The CDR3 sequence is 13 residues long. Germline V CDR1 and CDR2: SGDLS, YYNGEE.

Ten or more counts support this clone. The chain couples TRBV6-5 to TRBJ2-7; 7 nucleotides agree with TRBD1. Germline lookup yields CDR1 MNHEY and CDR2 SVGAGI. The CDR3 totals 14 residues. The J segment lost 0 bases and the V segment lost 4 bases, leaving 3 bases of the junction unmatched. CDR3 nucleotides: TGTGCCAGCAGTTCCCGGGACAGCTCCTACGAGCAGTACTTC. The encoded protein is CASSSRDSSYEQYF.

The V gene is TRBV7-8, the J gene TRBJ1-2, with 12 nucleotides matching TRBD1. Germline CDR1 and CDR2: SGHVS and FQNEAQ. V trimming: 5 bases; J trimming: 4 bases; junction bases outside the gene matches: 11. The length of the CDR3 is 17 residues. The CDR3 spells CASSPGDRGLELYGYTF. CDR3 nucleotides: TGTGCCAGCAGCCCCGGGGACAGGGGGCTCGAGCTCTATGGCTACACCTTC.

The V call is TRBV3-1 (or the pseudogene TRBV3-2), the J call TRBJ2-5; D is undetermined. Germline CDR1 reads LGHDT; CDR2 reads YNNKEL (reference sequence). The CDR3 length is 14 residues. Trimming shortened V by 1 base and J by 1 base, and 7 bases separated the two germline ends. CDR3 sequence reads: CASSQVWSQETQYF. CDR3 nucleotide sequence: TGTGCCAGCAGCCAAGTGTGGAGCCAAGAGACCCAGTACTTC.

This chain's CDR3 is CASSRLGGDTDTQYF. CDR3 sequence (DNA): TGTGCCAGCAGTCGCCTAGGCGGGGACACAGATACGCAGTATTTT. This chain uses TRBV6-5 with TRBJ2-3, with D possibly being TRBD2 (6 bases). The V gene lost 5 bases and the J gene lost 2 bases, with 14 bases spanning the gap. The CDR3 has 15 amino acids. The V gene's germline CDR1 is MNHEY and CDR2 SVGAGI.

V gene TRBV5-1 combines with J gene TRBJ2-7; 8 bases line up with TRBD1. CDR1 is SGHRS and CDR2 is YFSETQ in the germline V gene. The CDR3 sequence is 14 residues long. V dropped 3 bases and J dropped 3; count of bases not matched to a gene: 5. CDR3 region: CASSSGQGYYEQYF. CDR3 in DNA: TGCGCCAGCAGCTCTGGACAGGGCTACTACGAGCAGTACTTC.

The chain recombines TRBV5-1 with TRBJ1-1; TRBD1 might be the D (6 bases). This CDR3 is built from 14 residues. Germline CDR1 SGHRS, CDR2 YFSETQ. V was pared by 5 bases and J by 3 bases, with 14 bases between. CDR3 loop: CASSLSPGDTEAFF. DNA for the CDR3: TGCGCCAGCAGTCTATCCCCAGGGGACACTGAAGCTTTCTTT.

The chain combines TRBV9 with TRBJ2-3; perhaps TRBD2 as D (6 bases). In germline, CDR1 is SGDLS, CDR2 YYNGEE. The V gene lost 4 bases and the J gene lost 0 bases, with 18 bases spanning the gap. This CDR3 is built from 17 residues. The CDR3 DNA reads TGTGCCAGCAGCCCACTTGGCCAGCGGGCGAGCACAGATACGCAGTATTTT. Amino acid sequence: CASSPLGQRASTDTQYF.

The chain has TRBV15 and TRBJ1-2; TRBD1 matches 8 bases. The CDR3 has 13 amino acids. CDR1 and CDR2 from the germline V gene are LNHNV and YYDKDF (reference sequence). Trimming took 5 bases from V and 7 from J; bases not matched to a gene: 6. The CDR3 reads CATSEDRVGGYTF. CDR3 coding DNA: TGTGCCACCAGCGAGGACAGGGTAGGTGGCTACACCTTC.

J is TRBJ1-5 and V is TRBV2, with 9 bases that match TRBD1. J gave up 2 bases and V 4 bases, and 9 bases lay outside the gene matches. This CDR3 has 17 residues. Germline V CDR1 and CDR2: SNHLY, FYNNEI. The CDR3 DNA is TGTGCCAGCAGTGGCAGGACAGGGGCCGCGGGCAATCAGCCCCAGCATTTT. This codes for CASSGRTGAAGNQPQHF.

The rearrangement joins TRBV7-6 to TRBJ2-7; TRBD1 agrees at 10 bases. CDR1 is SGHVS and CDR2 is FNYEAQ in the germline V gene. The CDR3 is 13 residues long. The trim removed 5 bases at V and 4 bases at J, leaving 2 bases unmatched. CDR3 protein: CASSRQGAYEQYF. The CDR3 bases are TGTGCCAGCAGCCGACAGGGGGCATACGAGCAGTACTTC. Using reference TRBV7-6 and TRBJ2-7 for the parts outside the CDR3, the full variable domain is GAGVSQSPRYKVTKRGQDVALRCDPISGHVSLYWYRQALGQGPEFLTYFNYEAQQDKSGLPNDRFSAERPEGSISTLTIQRTEQRDSAMYRCASSRQGAYEQYFGPGTRLTVT.

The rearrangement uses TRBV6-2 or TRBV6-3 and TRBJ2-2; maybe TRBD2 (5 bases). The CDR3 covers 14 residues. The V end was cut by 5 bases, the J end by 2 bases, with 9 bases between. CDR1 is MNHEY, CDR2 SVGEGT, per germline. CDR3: CASSRLPNTGELFF. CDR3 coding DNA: TGTGCCAGCAGTCGACTACCCAACACCGGGGAGCTGTTTTTT.

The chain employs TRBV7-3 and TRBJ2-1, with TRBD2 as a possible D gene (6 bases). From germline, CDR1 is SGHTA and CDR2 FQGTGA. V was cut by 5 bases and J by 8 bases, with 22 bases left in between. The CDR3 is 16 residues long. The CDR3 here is CASSPGNLRRGHEQFF. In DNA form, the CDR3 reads TGTGCCAGCAGCCCAGGAAATCTGAGGAGGGGCCATGAGCAGTTCTTC.

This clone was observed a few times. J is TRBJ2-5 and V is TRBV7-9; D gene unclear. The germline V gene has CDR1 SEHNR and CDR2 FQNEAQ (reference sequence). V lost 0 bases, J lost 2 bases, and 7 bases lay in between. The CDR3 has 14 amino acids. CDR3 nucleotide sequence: TGTGCCAGCAGCTTAGCCTCGCGTCAAGAGACCCAGTACTTC. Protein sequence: CASSLASRQETQYF.

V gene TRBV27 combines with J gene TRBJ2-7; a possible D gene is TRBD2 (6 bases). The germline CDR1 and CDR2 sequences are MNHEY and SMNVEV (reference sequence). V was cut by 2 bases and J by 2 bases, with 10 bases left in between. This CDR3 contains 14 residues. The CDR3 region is CASSLGEAAYEQYF. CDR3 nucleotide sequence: TGTGCCAGCAGTTTAGGGGAGGCCGCCTACGAGCAGTACTTC.

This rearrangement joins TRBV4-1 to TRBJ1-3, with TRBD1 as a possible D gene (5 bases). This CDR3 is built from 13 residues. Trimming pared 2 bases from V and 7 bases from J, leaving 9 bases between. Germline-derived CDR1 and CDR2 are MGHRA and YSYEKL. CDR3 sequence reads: CASSQLRGNTIYF. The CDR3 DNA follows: TGCGCCAGCAGCCAACTACGGGGGAACACCATATATTTT.

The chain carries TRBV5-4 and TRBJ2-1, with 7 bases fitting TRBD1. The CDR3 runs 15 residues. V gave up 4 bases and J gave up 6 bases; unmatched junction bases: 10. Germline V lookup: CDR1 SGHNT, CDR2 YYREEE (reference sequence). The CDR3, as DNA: TGTGCCAGCAGCCGAGGGGGCGCGGTCCCCAATGAGCAGTTCTTC. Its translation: CASSRGGAVPNEQFF.

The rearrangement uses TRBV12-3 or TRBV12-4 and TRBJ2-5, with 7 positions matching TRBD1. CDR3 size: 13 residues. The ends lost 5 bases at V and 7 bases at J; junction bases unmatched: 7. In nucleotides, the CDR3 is TGTGCCAGCAGTCTAATGACAGGGTCGACCCAGTACTTC. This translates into CASSLMTGSTQYF.

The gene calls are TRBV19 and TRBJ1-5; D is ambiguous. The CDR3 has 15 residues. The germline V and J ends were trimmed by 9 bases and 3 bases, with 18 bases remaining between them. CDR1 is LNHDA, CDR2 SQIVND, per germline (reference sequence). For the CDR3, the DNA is TGTGCCAGCCGTAACAGAGGGAGACCCAATCAGCCCCAGCATTTT. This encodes CASRNRGRPNQPQHF. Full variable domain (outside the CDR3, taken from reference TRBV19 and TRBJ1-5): DGGITQSPKYLFRKEGQNVTLSCEQNLNHDAMYWYRQDPGQGLRLIYYSQIVNDFQKGDIAEGYSVSREKKESFPLTVTSAQKNPTAFYLCASRNRGRPNQPQHFGDGTRLSIL.

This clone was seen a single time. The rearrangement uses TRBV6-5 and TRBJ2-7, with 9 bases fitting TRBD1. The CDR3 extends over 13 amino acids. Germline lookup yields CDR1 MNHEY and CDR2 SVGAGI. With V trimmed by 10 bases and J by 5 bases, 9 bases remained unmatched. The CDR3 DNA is TGTGCCACACACAGGGGGCAAGCAAACGAGCAGTACTTC. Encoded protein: CATHRGQANEQYF.

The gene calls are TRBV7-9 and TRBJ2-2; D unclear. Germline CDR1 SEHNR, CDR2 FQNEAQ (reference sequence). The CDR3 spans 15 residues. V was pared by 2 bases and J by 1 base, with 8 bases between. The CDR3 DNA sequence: TGTGCCAGCAGCTTATCCCCAGGGAACACCGGGGAGCTGTTTTTT. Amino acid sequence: CASSLSPGNTGELFF.

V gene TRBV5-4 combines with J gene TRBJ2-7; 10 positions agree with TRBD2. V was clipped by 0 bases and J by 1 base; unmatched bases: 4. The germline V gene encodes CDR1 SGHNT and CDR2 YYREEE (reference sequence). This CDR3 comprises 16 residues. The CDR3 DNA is TGTGCCAGCAGCTTGGCCGCTAGCGGGGGATCCTACGAGCAGTACTTC. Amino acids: CASSLAASGGSYEQYF.

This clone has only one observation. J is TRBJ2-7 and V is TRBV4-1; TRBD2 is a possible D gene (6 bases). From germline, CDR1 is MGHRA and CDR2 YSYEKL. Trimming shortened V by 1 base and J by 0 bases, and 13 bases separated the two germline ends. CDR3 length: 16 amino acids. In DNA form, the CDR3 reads TGCGCCAGCAGCCAAGCTCGCGCCGGGAGCTCCTACGAGCAGTACTTC. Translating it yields CASSQARAGSSYEQYF.

CDR3 residues: CASSTAGVEETQYF. CDR3 in DNA: TGTGCCAGTAGTACGGCGGGAGTGGAGGAGACCCAGTACTTC. The rearrangement joins TRBV19 to TRBJ2-5; 7 bases are shared with TRBD2. The CDR3 loop spans 14 amino acids. The trim removed 4 bases at V and 5 bases at J, leaving 7 bases unmatched. Germline V gene data show CDR1 as LNHDA and CDR2 as SQIVND (reference sequence). Complete variable domain (other parts from reference TRBV19 and TRBJ2-5): DGGITQSPKYLFRKEGQNVTLSCEQNLNHDAMYWYRQDPGQGLRLIYYSQIVNDFQKGDIAEGYSVSREKKESFPLTVTSAQKNPTAFYLCASSTAGVEETQYFGPGTRLLVL.

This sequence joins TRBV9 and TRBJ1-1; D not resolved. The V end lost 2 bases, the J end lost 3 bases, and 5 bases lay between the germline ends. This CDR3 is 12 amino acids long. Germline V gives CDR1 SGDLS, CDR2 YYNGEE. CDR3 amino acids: CASSVGDTEAFF. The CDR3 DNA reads TGTGCCAGCAGCGTCGGAGACACTGAAGCTTTCTTT.

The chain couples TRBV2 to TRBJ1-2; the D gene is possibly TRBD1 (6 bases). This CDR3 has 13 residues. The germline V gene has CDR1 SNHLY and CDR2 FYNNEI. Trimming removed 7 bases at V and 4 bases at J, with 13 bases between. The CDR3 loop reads CASTPRDTYGYTF. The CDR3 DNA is TGTGCCAGCACCCCCCGGGACACCTATGGCTACACCTTC. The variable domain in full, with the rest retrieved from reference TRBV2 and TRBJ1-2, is EPEVTQTPSHQVTQMGQEVILRCVPISNHLYFYWYRQILGQKVEFLVSFYNNEISEKSEIFDDQFSVERPDGSNFTLKIRSTKLEDSAMYFCASTPRDTYGYTFGSGTRLTVV.

This chain's CDR3 is CASSEVGVETQYF. The CDR3 nucleotides are TGTGCCAGCAGTGAAGTCGGAGTCGAGACCCAGTACTTC. This chain links TRBV25-1 with TRBJ2-5; D remains ambiguous. This CDR3 contains 13 residues. Germline V gene data show CDR1 as MGHDK and CDR2 as SYGVNS. Trimming pared 2 bases from V and 5 bases from J, leaving 9 bases between.

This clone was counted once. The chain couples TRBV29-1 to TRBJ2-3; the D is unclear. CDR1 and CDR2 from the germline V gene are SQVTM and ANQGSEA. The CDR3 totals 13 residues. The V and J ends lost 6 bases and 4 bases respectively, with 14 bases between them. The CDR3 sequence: CSVTAQIPDTQYF. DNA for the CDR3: TGCAGCGTAACGGCACAGATACCAGATACGCAGTATTTT.

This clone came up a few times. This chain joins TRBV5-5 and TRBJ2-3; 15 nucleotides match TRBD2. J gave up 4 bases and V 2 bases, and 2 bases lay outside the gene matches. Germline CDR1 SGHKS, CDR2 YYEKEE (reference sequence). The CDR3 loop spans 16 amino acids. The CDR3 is CASSFGLAGGPDTQYF. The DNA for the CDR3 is TGTGCCAGCAGCTTTGGACTAGCGGGGGGGCCAGATACGCAGTATTTT.

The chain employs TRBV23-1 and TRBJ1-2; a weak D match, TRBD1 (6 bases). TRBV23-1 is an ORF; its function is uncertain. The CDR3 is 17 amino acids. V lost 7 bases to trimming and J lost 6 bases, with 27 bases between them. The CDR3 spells CASIIPNRRGRRNGYTF. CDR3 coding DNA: TGCGCCAGCATCATCCCCAATCGCAGGGGTAGGAGGAATGGCTACACCTTC.

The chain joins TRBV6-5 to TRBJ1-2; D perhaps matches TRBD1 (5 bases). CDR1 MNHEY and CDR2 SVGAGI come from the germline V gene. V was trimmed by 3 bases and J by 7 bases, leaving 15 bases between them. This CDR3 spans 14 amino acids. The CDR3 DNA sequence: TGTGCCAGCAGTTATTCGGGGGACGGCGGTGGCTACACCTTC. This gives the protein CASSYSGDGGGYTF.